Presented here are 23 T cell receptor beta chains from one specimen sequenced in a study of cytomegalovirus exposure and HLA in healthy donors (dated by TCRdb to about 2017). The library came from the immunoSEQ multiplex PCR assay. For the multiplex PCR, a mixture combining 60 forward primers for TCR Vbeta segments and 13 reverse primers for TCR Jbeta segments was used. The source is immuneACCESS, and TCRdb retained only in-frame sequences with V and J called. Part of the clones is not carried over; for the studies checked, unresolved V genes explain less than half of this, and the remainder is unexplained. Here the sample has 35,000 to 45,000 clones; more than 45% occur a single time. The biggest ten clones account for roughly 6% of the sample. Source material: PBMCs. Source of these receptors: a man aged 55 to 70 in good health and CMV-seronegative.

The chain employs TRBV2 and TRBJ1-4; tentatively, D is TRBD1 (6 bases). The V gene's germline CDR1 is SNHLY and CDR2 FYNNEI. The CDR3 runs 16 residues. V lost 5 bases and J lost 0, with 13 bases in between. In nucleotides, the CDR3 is TGTGCCAGCAGTCCGCACAGGGTACCAACTAATGAAAAACTGTTTTTT. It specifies CASSPHRVPTNEKLFF.

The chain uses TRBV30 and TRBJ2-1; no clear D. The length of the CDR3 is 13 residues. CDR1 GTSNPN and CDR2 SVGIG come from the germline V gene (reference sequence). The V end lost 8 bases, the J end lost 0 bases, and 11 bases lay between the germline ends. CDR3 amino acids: CARSATSYNEQFF. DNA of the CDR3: TGTGCCCGGTCCGCAACCTCCTACAATGAGCAGTTCTTC.

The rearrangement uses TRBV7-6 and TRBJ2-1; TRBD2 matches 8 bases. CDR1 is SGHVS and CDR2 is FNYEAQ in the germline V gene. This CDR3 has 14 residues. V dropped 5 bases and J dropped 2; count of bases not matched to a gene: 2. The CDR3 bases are TGTGCCAGCAGCCGGACTAGCACCTACAATGAGCAGTTCTTC. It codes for CASSRTSTYNEQFF.

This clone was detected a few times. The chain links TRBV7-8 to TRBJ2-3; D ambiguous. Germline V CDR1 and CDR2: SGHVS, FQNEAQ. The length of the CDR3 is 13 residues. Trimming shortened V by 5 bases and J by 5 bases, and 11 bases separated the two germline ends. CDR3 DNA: TGTGCCAGCAGCCCCCTGCGAGGAGATACGCAGTATTTT. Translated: CASSPLRGDTQYF.

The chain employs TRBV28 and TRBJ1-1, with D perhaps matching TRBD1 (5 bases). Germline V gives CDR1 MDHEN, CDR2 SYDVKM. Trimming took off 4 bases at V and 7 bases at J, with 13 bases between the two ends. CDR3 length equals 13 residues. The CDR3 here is CASSYGTPGEAFF. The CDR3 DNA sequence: TGTGCCAGCAGTTATGGGACTCCAGGTGAAGCTTTCTTT.

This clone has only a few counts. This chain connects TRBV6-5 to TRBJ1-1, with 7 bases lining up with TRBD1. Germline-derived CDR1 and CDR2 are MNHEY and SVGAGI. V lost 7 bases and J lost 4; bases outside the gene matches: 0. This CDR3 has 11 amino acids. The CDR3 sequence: CASTGGTEAFF. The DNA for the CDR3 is TGTGCCAGCACAGGGGGCACTGAAGCTTTCTTT.

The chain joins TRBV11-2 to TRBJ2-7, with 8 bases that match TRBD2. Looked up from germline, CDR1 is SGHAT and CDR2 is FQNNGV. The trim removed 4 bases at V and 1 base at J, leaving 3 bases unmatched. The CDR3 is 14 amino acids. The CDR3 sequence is CASSSGTRSYEQYF. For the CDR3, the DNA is TGTGCCAGCAGCTCTGGGACTAGATCCTACGAGCAGTACTTC.

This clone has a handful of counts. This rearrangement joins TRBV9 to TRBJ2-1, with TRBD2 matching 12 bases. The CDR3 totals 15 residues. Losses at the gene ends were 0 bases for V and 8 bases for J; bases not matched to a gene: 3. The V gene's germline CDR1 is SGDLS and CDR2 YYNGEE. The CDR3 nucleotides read TGTGCCAGCAGCGTAGGGACTAGCGGGAACCATGAGCAGTTCTTC. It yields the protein CASSVGTSGNHEQFF.

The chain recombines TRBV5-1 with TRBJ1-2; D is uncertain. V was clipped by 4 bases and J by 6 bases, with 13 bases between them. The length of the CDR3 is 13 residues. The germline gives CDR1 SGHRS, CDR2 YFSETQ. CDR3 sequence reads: CASSPFGADGYTF. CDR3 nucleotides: TGCGCCAGCAGCCCCTTCGGTGCCGATGGCTACACCTTC.

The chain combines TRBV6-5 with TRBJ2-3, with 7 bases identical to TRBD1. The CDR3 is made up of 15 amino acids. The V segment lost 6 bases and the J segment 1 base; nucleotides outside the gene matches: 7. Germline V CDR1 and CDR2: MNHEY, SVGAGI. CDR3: CASSRTGLGTDTQYF. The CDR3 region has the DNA TGTGCCAGCAGCCGGACAGGTCTGGGCACAGATACGCAGTATTTT.

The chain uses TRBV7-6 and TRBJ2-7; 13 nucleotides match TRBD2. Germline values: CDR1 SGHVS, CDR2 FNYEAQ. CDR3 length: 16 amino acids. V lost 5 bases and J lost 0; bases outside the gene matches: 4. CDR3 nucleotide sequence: TGTGCCAGCAGCCACGGGACTAGCGGGACCTCCTACGAGCAGTACTTC. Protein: CASSHGTSGTSYEQYF.

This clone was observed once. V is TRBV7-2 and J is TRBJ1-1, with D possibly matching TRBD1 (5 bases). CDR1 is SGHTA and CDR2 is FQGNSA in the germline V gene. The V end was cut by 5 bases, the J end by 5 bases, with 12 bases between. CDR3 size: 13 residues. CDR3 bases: TGTGCCAGCAGCCGCGACAGCCCAACTGAAGCTTTCTTT. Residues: CASSRDSPTEAFF.

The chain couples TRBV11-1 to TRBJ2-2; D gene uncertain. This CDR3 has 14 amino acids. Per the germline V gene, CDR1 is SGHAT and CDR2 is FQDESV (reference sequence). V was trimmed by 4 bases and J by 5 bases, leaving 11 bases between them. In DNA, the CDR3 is TGTGCCAGCAGCTATAAATCAGTTACCGGGGAGCTGTTTTTT. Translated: CASSYKSVTGELFF.

The CDR3 spells CSVVGERSSYEQYF. The CDR3 DNA reads as TGCAGCGTTGTGGGTGAGCGGAGCTCCTACGAGCAGTACTTC. The chain couples TRBV29-1 to TRBJ2-7; perhaps TRBD2 as D (5 bases). CDR1 SQVTM and CDR2 ANQGSEA come from the germline V gene. The germline V and J ends were trimmed by 4 bases and 0 bases, with 13 bases remaining between them. This CDR3 is 14 amino acids long.

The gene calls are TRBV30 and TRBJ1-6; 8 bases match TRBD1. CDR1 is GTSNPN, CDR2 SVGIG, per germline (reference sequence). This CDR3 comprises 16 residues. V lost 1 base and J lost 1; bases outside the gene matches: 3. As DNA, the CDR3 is TGTGCCTGGAGTGGAGGACAGGGATCCTATAATTCACCCCTCCACTTT. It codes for CAWSGGQGSYNSPLHF. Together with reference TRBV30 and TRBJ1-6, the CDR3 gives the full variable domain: SQTIHQWPATLVQPVGSPLSLECTVEGTSNPNLYWYRQAAGRGLQLLFYSVGIGQISSEVPQNLSASRPQDRQFILSSKKLLLSDSGFYLCAWSGGQGSYNSPLHFGNGTRLTVT.

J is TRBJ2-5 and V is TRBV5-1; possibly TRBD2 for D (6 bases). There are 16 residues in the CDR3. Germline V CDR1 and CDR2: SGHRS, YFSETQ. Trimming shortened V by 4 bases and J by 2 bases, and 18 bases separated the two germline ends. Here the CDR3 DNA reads TGCGCCAGCAGCGTCGTGACTAGGCGGGGTCAAGAGACCCAGTACTTC. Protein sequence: CASSVVTRRGQETQYF. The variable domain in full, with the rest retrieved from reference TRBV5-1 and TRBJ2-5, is KAGVTQTPRYLIKTRGQQVTLSCSPISGHRSVSWYQQTPGQGLQFLFEYFSETQRNKGNFPGRFSGRQFSNSRSEMNVSTLELGDSALYLCASSVVTRRGQETQYFGPGTRLLVL.

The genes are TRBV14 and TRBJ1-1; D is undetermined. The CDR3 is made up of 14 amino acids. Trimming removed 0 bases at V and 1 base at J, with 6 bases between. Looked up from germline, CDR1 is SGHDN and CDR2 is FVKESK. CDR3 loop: CASSQELSNTEAFF. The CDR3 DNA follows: TGTGCCAGCAGCCAAGAACTCTCGAACACTGAAGCTTTCTTT.

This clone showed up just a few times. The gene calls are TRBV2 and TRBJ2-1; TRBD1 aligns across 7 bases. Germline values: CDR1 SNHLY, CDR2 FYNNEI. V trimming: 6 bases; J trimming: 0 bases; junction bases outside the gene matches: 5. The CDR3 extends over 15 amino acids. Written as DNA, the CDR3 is TGTGCCAGCAGCGAGGACAGGAGCTCCTACAATGAGCAGTTCTTC. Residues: CASSEDRSSYNEQFF.

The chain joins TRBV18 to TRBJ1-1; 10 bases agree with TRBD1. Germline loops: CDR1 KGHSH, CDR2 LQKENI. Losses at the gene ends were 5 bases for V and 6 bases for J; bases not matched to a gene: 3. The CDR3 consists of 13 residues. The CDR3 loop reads CASSLTGGSEAFF. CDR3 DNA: TGTGCCAGCTCATTGACAGGGGGCTCTGAAGCTTTCTTT.

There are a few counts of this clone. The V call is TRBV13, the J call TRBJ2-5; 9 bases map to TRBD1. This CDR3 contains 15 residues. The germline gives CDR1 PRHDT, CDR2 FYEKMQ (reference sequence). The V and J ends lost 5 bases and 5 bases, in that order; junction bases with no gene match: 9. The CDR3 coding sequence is TGTGCCAGCAGCAGGGGGGACAGGGAATACGAGACCCAGTACTTC. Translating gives CASSRGDREYETQYF.

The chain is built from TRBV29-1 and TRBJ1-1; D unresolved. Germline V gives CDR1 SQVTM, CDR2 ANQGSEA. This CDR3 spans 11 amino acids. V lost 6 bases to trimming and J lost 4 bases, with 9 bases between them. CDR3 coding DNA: TGCAGCGTAACAGATTCCACTGAAGCTTTCTTT. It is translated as CSVTDSTEAFF.

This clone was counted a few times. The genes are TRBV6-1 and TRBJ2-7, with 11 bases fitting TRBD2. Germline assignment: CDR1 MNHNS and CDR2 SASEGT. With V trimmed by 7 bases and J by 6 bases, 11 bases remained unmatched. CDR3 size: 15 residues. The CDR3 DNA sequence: TGTGCCAGCATTACCACGACTAGCGGGACGTCCGAGCAGTACTTC. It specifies CASITTTSGTSEQYF.

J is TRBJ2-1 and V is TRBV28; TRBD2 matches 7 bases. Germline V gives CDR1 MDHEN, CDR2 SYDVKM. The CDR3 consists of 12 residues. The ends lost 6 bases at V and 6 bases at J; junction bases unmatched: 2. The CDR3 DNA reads TGTGCCAGCAGCCGGGGGGTCAATGAGCAGTTCTTC. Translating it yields CASSRGVNEQFF.